These 14 T cell receptor beta chains originate from one sample sequenced in a study of T cell responses to AZD1222 COVID-19 vaccine. This table comes from immunoSEQ multiplex PCR, and its TCRdb copy is limited to in-frame clones, with some not included. The data show some 130,000 clones, with approximately 92% seen just once and approximately 7% held by the top ten. The sample here was peripheral blood, taken 28 days after the second AZD1222 dose. Receptor source: an adult who received the AZD1222 COVID-19 vaccine.

J is TRBJ1-5 and V is TRBV12-3 or TRBV12-4; TRBD1 is a possible D gene (5 bases). This CDR3 has 12 amino acids. V dropped 1 base and J dropped 7 bases, with 5 bases sitting between them. The CDR3 loop reads CASSLEGQPQHF. The CDR3 DNA is TGTGCCAGCAGTTTAGAGGGGCAGCCCCAGCATTTT.

The chain has TRBV5-4 and TRBJ2-1, with 9 bases that match TRBD1. Germline V gene data show CDR1 as SGHNT and CDR2 as YYREEE (reference sequence). J was trimmed by 7 bases and V by 0 bases; bases with no gene match: 5. The CDR3 is made up of 15 amino acids. The CDR3 DNA reads TGTGCCAGCAGCTTGGGCGGGACAGGGTGGAATGAGCAGTTCTTC. It is translated as CASSLGGTGWNEQFF.

The chain couples TRBV5-6 to TRBJ1-6, with D unclear. This CDR3 has 15 amino acids. Trimming cost V 3 bases and J 5 bases, with 12 bases left between them. The germline CDR1 and CDR2 sequences are SGHDT and YYEEEE. CDR3 sequence: CASSSLTRDNSPLHF. In DNA form, the CDR3 reads TGTGCCAGCAGCTCTCTTACCCGGGATAATTCACCCCTCCACTTT.

V usage is TRBV12-5 and J usage is TRBJ1-3; D not certain. CDR3 length: 17 residues. CDR1 and CDR2 from the germline V gene are LGHNT and FRNRAP. V gave up 0 bases and J gave up 1 base, with 13 bases separating them. Here the CDR3 reads CASGLVPGWGSGNTIYF. The CDR3 DNA follows: TGTGCTAGTGGTTTGGTACCGGGGTGGGGATCTGGAAACACCATATATTTT.

V and J are TRBV2 and TRBJ2-7; weak D call: TRBD1 (5 bases). Per germline, CDR1 SNHLY and CDR2 FYNNEI. V was shortened by 8 bases and J by 3 bases, with 17 bases between the two germline ends. This CDR3 is built from 14 residues. CDR3 nucleotides: TGTGCCAGCGAAATAGCAGGGATAGGCTACGAGCAGTACTTC. Translating it yields CASEIAGIGYEQYF.

The chain has TRBV3-1 (or the pseudogene TRBV3-2) and TRBJ1-2; a weak D match, TRBD1 (6 bases). CDR3 length: 15 amino acids. V was trimmed by 1 base and J by 8 bases, leaving 17 bases between them. The germline V gene encodes CDR1 LGHDT and CDR2 YNNKEL (reference sequence). CDR3 sequence: CASSQGWTDYVGYTF. The CDR3, as DNA: TGTGCCAGCAGCCAAGGGTGGACAGACTATGTCGGCTACACCTTC.

The rearrangement links TRBV6-5 to TRBJ2-1; 9 bases align to TRBD1. Germline CDR1 is MNHEY and CDR2 is SVGAGI. The CDR3 loop spans 15 amino acids. J was trimmed by 6 bases and V by 7 bases; bases with no gene match: 10. The chain's CDR3 is CASTRGQGNINEQFF. CDR3 DNA sequence: TGTGCCAGCACCCGGGGACAGGGAAATATCAATGAGCAGTTCTTC.

This chain uses TRBV5-4 with TRBJ2-1; a weak D match, TRBD1 (5 bases). The length of the CDR3 is 13 residues. Germline V CDR1 and CDR2: SGHNT, YYREEE (reference sequence). V was trimmed by 6 bases and J by 3 bases, leaving 10 bases between them. The CDR3 sequence is CASTEDSYNEQFF. CDR3 DNA: TGTGCCAGCACCGAAGACAGCTACAATGAGCAGTTCTTC.

The chain joins TRBV2 to TRBJ2-7; 7 nucleotides align to TRBD1. The CDR3 sequence is 13 residues long. The V gene end was trimmed by 8 bases and the J gene end by 4 bases; junction bases not matched to a gene: 8. Germline assignment: CDR1 SNHLY and CDR2 FYNNEI. The chain's CDR3 is CASCPGQLYEQYF. In DNA form, the CDR3 reads TGTGCCAGCTGCCCGGGACAGTTATACGAGCAGTACTTC.

The J gene is TRBJ1-2, the V gene TRBV5-1; a possible D gene is TRBD1 (6 bases). From germline, CDR1 is SGHRS and CDR2 YFSETQ. The length of the CDR3 is 15 residues. The germline V and J ends were trimmed by 0 bases and 4 bases, with 13 bases remaining between them. CDR3 amino acids: CASSLEDSRRYGYTF. CDR3 in DNA: TGCGCCAGCAGCTTGGAGGACAGTCGACGCTATGGCTACACCTTC.

This chain joins TRBV13 and TRBJ2-5; 9 nucleotides match TRBD1. The germline V gene encodes CDR1 PRHDT and CDR2 FYEKMQ (reference sequence). The CDR3 sequence is 13 residues long. V shed 2 bases and J 9 bases; nucleotides not matched to a gene: 4. The CDR3 bases are TGTGCCAGCAGCTTATACAGGGGGCAGGCCCAGTACTTC. This sequence encodes CASSLYRGQAQYF. The whole variable domain, filled in from reference TRBV13 and TRBJ2-5, reads AAGVIQSPRHLIKEKRETATLKCYPIPRHDTVYWYQQGPGQDPQFLISFYEKMQSDKGSIPDRFSAQQFSDYHSELNMSSLELGDSALYFCASSLYRGQAQYFGPGTRLLVL.

J is TRBJ2-7 and V is TRBV27; 10 nucleotides align to TRBD1. Losses at the gene ends were 0 bases for V and 2 bases for J; bases not matched to a gene: 4. The CDR3 totals 16 residues. Per the germline V gene, CDR1 is MNHEY and CDR2 is SMNVEV (reference sequence). CDR3 in DNA: TGTGCCAGCAGTTTATCAGGGACAGGGGCGACCTACGAGCAGTACTTC. Residues: CASSLSGTGATYEQYF.

The chain uses TRBV5-4 and TRBJ2-2; tentatively, D is TRBD1 (6 bases). Germline V gives CDR1 SGHNT, CDR2 YYREEE (reference sequence). V was cut by 2 bases and J by 8 bases, with 16 bases left in between. CDR3 length equals 15 residues. CDR3 sequence: CASSFGPSGAGELFF. DNA of the CDR3: TGTGCCAGCAGCTTCGGCCCCTCAGGGGCTGGGGAGCTGTTTTTT.

The gene calls are TRBV2 and TRBJ1-6, with D perhaps matching TRBD1 (5 bases). The CDR3 has 12 amino acids. V was pared by 11 bases and J by 6 bases, with 11 bases between. From germline, CDR1 is SNHLY and CDR2 FYNNEI. CDR3 residues: CAAGSRNSPLHF. The CDR3 DNA reads TGTGCCGCAGGGTCCCGTAATTCACCCCTCCACTTT.